This TCR beta chain was captured by sequencing in a study of T cell responses to AZD1222 COVID-19 vaccine. The table came from immunoSEQ multiplex PCR; TCRdb's copy has only in-frame clones and leaves some out. In the table there are some 120,000 clones, about 93% of which are singletons. For this clone: Its cognate antigen is unknown.

V lost 6 bases and J lost 3; bases outside the gene matches: 10. The CDR3 covers 15 residues. Per germline, CDR1 MNHEY and CDR2 SVGAGI. Study conclusions and caveats: Most donors were white British, females outnumbered males, and clonal diversity was possibly underestimated.

The sequences come from peripheral blood, collected on day 0 of AZD1222 vaccination. The chain combines TRBV6-5 with TRBJ2-7; TRBD1 matches at 8 bases. This TCR was recovered from an adult in good health. CDR3 coding DNA: TGTGCCAGCAGCTTTGGACAGGGCCTCGACTACGAGCAGTACTTC. The encoded protein is CASSFGQGLDYEQYF.